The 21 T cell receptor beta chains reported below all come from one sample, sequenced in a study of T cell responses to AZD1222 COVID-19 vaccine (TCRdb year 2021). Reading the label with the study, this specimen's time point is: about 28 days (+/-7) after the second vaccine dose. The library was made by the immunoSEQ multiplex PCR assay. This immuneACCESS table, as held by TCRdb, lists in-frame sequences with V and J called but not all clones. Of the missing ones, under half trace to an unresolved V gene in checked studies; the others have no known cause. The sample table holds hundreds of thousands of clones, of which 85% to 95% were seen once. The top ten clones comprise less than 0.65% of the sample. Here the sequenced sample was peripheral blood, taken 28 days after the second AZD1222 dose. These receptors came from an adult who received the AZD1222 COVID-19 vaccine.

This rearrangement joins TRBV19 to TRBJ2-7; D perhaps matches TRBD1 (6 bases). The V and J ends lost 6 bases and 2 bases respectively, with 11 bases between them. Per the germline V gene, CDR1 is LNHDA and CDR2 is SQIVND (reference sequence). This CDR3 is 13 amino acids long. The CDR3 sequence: CASRGTQAYEQYF. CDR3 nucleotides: TGTGCCAGTAGAGGGACACAAGCCTACGAGCAGTACTTC. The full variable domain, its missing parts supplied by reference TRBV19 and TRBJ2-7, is DGGITQSPKYLFRKEGQNVTLSCEQNLNHDAMYWYRQDPGQGLRLIYYSQIVNDFQKGDIAEGYSVSREKKESFPLTVTSAQKNPTAFYLCASRGTQAYEQYFGPGTRLTVT.

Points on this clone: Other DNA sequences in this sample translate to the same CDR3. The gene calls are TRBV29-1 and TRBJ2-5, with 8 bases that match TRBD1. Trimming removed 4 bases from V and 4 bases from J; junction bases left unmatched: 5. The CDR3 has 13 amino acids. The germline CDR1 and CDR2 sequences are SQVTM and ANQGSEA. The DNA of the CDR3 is TGCAGCGTTGGGACAGGGAGCGGAGAGACCCAGTACTTC. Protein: CSVGTGSGETQYF. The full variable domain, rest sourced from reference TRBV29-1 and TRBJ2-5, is SAVISQKPSRDICQRGTSLTIQCQVDSQVTMMFWYRQQPGQSLTLIATANQGSEATYESGFVIDKFPISRPNLTFSTLTVSNMSPEDSSIYLCSVGTGSGETQYFGPGTRLLVL.

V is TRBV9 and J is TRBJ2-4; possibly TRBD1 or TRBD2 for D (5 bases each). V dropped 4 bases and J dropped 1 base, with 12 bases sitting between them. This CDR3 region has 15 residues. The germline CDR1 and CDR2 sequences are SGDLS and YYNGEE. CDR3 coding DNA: TGTGCCAGCAGCATGGGGGATTGGGCCAAAAACATTCAGTACTTC. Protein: CASSMGDWAKNIQYF.

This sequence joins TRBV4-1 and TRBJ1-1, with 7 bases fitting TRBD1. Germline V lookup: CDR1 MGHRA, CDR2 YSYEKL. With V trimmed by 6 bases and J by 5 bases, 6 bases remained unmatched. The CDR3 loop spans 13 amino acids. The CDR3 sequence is CASSLGGKTEAFF. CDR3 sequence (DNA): TGCGCCAGCAGTCTAGGGGGCAAAACTGAAGCTTTCTTT.

The CDR3 sequence: CASSHPGIAGGSTDTQYF. The CDR3 DNA follows: TGCGCCAGCAGCCATCCCGGTATAGCGGGAGGGAGCACAGATACGCAGTATTTT. The chain is built from TRBV4-1 and TRBJ2-3; 11 nucleotides align to TRBD2. The CDR3 is 18 residues long. CDR1 and CDR2 (germline): MGHRA, YSYEKL. The V and J ends lost 3 bases and 0 bases, in that order; junction bases with no gene match: 8.

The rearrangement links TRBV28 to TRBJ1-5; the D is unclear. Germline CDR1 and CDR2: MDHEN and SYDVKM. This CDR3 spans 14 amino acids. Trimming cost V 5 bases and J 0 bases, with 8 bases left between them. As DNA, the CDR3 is TGTGCCAGCAGTACAGAGCCTAGCAATCAGCCCCAGCATTTT. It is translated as CASSTEPSNQPQHF.

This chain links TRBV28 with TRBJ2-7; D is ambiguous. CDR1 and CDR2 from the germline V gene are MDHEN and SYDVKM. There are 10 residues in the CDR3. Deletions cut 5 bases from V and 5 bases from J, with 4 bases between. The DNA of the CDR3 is TGTGCCAGCAGTCAAAACGAGCAGTACTTC. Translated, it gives CASSQNEQYF.

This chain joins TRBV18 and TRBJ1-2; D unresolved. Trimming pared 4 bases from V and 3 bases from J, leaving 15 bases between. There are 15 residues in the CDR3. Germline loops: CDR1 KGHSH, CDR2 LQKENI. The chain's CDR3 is CASSLTGQEYYGYTF. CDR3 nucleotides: TGTGCCAGCTCACTAACCGGGCAGGAATACTATGGCTACACCTTC.

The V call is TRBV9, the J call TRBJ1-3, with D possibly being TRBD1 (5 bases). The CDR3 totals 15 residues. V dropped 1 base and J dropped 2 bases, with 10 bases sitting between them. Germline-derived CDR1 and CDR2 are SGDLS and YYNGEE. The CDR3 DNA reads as TGTGCCAGCAGCGTACAAGGGGCACCTGGAAACACCATATATTTT. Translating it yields CASSVQGAPGNTIYF.

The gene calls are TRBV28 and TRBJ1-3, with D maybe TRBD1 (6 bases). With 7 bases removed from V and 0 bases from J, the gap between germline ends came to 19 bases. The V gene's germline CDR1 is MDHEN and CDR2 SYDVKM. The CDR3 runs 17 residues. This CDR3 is CASTPGGGFSSGNTIYF. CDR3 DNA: TGTGCCAGCACCCCTGGAGGGGGTTTTAGCTCTGGAAACACCATATATTTT.

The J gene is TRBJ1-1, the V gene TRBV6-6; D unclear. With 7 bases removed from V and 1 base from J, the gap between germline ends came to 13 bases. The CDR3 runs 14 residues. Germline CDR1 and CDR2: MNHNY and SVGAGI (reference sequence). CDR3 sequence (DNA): TGTGCCAGCACTACGCGAGGCCAGAACACTGAAGCTTTCTTT. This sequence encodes CASTTRGQNTEAFF.

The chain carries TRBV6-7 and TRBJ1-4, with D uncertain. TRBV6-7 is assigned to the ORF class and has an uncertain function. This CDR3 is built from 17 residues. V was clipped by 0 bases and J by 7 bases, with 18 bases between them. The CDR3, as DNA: TGTGCCAGCAGTTACTCGATTTCTGTTTACGGGTTTGAAAAACTGTTTTTT. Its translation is CASSYSISVYGFEKLFF.

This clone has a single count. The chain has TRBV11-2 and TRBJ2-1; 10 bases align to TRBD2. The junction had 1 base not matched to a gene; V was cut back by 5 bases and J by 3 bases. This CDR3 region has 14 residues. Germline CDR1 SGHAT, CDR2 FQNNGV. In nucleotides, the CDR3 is TGTGCCAGCAGCCTAGCGGGGGTCTACAATGAGCAGTTCTTC. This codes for CASSLAGVYNEQFF.

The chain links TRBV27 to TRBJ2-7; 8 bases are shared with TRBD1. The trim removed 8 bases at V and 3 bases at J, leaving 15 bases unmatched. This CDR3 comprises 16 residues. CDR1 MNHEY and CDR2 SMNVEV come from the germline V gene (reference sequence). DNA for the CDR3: TGTGCCAGCCGGACGAATTCCGGGACAGGAATCTACGAGCAGTACTTC. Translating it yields CASRTNSGTGIYEQYF.

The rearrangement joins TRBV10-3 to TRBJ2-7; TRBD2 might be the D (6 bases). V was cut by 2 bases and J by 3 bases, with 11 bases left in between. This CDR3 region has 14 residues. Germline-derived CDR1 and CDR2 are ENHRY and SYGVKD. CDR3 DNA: TGTGCCATCAGTGAGCACGGCGGGAACTACGAGCAGTACTTC. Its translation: CAISEHGGNYEQYF.

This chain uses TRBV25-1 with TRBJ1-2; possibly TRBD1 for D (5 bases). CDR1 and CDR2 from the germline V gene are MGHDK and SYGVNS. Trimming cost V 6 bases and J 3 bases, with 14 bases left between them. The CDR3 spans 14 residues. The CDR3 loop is CASSVGGVHYGYTF. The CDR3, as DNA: TGTGCCAGCAGCGTCGGGGGGGTTCACTATGGCTACACCTTC.

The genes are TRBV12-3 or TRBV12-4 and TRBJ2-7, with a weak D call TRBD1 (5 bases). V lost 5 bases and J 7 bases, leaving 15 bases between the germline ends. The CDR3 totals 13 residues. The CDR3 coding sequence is TGTGCCAGCAGTGGCAGACCCCAGGGAGAGCAGTACTTC. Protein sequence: CASSGRPQGEQYF.

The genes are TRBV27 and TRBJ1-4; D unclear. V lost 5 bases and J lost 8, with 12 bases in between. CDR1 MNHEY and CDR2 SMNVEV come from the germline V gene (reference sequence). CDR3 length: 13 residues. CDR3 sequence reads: CASSPLPGEKLFF. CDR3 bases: TGTGCCAGCAGTCCCCTCCCGGGAGAAAAACTGTTTTTT.

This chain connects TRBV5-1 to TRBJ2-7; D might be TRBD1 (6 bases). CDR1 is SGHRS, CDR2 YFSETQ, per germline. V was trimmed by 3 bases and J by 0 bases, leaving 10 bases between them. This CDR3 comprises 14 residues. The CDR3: CASSSTGSSYEQYF. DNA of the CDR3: TGCGCCAGCAGCTCTACAGGGTCCTCCTACGAGCAGTACTTC.

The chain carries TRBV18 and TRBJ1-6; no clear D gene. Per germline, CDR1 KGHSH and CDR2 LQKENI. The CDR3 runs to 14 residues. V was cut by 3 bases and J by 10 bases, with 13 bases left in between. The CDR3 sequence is CASSPPGRYSPLHF. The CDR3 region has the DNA TGTGCCAGCTCACCGCCAGGAAGGTACTCACCCCTCCACTTT.

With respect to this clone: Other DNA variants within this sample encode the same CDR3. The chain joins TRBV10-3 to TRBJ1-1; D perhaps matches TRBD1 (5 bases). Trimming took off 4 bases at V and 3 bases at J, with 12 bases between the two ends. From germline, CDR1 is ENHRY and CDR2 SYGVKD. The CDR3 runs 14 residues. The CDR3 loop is CAISGGRGDTEAFF. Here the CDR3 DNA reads TGTGCCATCAGTGGGGGGAGGGGTGACACTGAAGCTTTCTTT.